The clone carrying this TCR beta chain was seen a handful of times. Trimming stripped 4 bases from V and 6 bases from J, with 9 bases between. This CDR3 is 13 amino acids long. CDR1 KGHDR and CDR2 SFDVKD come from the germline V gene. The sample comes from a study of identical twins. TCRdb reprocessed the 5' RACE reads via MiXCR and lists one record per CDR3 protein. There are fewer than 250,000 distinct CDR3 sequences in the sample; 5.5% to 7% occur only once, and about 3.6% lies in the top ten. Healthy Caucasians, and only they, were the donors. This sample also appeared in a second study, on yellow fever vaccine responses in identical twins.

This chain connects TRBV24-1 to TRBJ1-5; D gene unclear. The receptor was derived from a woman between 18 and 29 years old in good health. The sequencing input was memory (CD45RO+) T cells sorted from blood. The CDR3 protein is CATSEIGSQPQHF. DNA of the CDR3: TGTGCCACCAGTGAGATAGGGTCTCAGCCCCAGCATTTT.